Sequencing of this T cell receptor (beta chain) was carried out in a study of blood T cells in healthy people across ages (dated by TCRdb to between 2014 and 2017). The study in broad terms: In model experiments, template switching captured roughly one uniquely barcoded TCR beta cDNA molecule for every two T cells. The study measured age-related changes in TCR beta repertoire diversity using deep sequencing normalized with unique cDNA molecular identifiers. Donors of different ages were randomly distributed across sequencing lanes to avoid experimental bias. The study analyzed two additional independent replicas of 1 million unique cDNA reads from the same blood draw for two donors, one aged 18 to 30 and one aged 80 or older. Four age groups were formed from the donors: young (average about 17 years), middle-aged (more than 35), aged (roughly 56) and long-lived (less than 85).

The library was generated by 5' RACE. Sequencing instrument: Illumina HiSeq 2500. A second about 6 to 11 cycle PCR used a sample-barcoded 5' primer and a J-beta primer mix. Each TCR beta cDNA molecule received a unique molecular identifier from a template-switch 5' adaptor carrying 12 random nucleotides. Each sample yielded at least 2.5 million CDR3-containing paired-end reads. The Mint cDNA synthesis kit, primed by a TRBC-specific oligonucleotide, was used to synthesize first-strand cDNA from all RNA. Following uracil-DNA glycosylase treatment, all cDNA underwent a first 18-cycle PCR with the universal primers M1SS and BC2_uni_R. For the original study's pipeline: Normalization of each sample was performed by random selection of 1 million high-quality reads, each carrying a distinct molecular identifier. Instead of being binned into consensus sequences, reads with shared molecular identifiers were discarded. MiTCR, set to a Q25 quality threshold and the strictest error-elimination algorithm, was used for CDR3 identification, clonotype clustering and error correction. Lower-bound total TCR beta diversity was estimated with a nonparametric unseen species model using Euler transformation. Starting from the raw public reads, TCRdb applied fastp trimming at Q25, assembled clones with MiXCR and retained in-frame beta chains. All rows with the same CDR3 protein become a single entry with the most common DNA and genes. The V and J calls reflect TCRdb's pipeline rather than the authors' work. The table for this sample lists roughly 720,000 distinct CDR3 sequences; about 55% of them were counted only once. About 42% of the sample is in the top ten clones.

Systemically healthy Caucasian individuals from Russia, 39 in total and aged roughly 6 to 100 years, were included as donors. Around 9.9 milliliters of peripheral blood were collected from each donor into EDTA-treated Vacutainer tubes. PBMCs were isolated by Ficoll-Paque density-gradient centrifugation, with at least 7 million obtained per sample. Trizol reagent was used to extract total RNA from the PBMCs, yielding at least 5.5 micrograms per sample. For every donor, an aliquot of PBMCs went through flow cytometry to measure the percentages of naive CD45RAhigh/CD27high T cells. The paper as a whole reports these results and caveats: Since profiling was done on bulk unsorted PBMCs, naive and antigen-experienced compartments could not be conclusively compared. The CMV infection status of donors was not known, potentially confounding age-related changes in expanded clonotypes. The long-lived group showed more naive CD4+ T cells, fewer expanded clones and increased TCR diversity than the aged group, suggesting age selection. The percentage of naive T cells measured by flow cytometry correlated strongly with observed TCR beta diversity. Estimates of total diversity from one million sequenced T cells were regarded as lower bounds and underestimates. Observed TCR beta diversity per million T cells fell roughly linearly with age, and a significant reduction was already apparent by age about 36.

A note on this clonotype: It lacks a known antigen. No base-level quality is on record; no much larger clone is a single base apart.

Per the germline V gene, KGHDR is the CDR1 and SFDVKD is the CDR2. Inclusive of the bounding cysteine and phenylalanine, the CDR3 is 18 residues long. Only CDR3 DNA remains: 54 bases, in frame from the first base. Clipping removes 5 bases from V and 6 bases from J, with 18 as the unmatched junction base count. Input material: blood. The clonotype was recovered from an elderly man in good health. The sequence links TRBV24-1 to TRBJ2-4, with TRBD2 identical over 7 junction bases. The CDR3 corresponds to CATSGRPLTSPIGNIQYF. Here is the DNA: TGTGCCACCAGTGGTCGGCCTCTGACTAGCCCGATAGGAAACATTCAGTACTTC.